Sequencing of this T cell receptor beta chain was carried out in a study of OX40 agonist ivuxolimab in advanced cancers. Study background: Patients assigned to dose escalation were diagnosed with hepatocellular carcinoma, melanoma, renal cell or head and neck cancer. Findings of the study overall: Normalized expansion of T-cell clones was also low for some nonresponders.

The protocol was immunoSEQ multiplex PCR, while the TCRdb copy is restricted to in-frame clones and leaves out a portion. This table has tens of thousands of clones, around 90% appearing once. Germline assignment: CDR1 MNHEY and CDR2 SMNVEV (reference sequence). This CDR3 has 14 residues. The V and J ends lost 7 bases and 9 bases respectively, with 19 bases between them. A word on this clone: Its antigen remains unknown.

The sample consisted of CD4+ or CD8+ T cells sorted from blood, taken in a trial of the OX40 agonist ivuxolimab. V gene TRBV27 combines with J gene TRBJ2-1; D gene ambiguous. The clonotype comes from an adult with an advanced solid tumor such as melanoma, head and neck, liver or kidney cancer. The DNA of the CDR3 is TGTGCCAGCACCCCTGGGCCCTGGGAAAGTGAGCAGTTCTTC. Translation gives CASTPGPWESEQFF.